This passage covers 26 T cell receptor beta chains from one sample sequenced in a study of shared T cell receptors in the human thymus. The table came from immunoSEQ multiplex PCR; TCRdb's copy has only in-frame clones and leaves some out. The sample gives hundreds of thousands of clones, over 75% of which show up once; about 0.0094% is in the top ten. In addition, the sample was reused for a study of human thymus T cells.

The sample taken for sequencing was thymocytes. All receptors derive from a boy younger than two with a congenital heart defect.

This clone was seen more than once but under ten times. The CDR3 DNA is TGTGCCAGCAGCTTGGGGGCTAGCGGGATTTCAGATACGCAGTATTTT. It yields the protein CASSLGASGISDTQYF. The V and J genes are TRBV5-6 and TRBJ2-3; 9 bases map to TRBD2. The CDR3 is made up of 16 amino acids. The V and J ends lost 0 bases and 4 bases, in that order; junction bases with no gene match: 6. The germline V gene has CDR1 SGHDT and CDR2 YYEEEE.

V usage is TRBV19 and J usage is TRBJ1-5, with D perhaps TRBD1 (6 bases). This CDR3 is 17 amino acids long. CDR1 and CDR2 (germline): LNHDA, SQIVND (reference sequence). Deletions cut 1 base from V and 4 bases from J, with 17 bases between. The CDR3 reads CASSIGPAGGQNQPQHF. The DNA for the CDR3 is TGTGCCAGTAGTATAGGCCCGGCGGGGGGCCAAAATCAGCCCCAGCATTTT.

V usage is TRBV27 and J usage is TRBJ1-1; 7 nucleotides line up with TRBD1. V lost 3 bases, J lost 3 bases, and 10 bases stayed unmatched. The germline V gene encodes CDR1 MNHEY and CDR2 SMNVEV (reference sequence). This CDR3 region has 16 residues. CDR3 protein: CASSFHQTGLDTEAFF. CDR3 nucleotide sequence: TGTGCCAGCAGTTTCCATCAGACAGGGCTGGACACTGAAGCTTTCTTT.

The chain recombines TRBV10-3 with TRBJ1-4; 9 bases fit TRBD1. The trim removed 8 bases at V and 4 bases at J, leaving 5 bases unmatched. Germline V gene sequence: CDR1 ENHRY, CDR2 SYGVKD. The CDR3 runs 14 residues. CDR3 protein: CAIRTGQGNEKLFF. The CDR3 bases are TGTGCCATCCGTACGGGACAGGGTAATGAAAAACTGTTTTTT.

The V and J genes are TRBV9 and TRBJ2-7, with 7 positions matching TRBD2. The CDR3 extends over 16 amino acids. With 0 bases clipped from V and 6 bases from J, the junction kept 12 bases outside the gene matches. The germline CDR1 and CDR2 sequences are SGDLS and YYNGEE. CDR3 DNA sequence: TGTGCCAGCAGCGTAGCTGAGGGAGGGCCGCTGGGCGAGCAGTACTTC. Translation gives CASSVAEGGPLGEQYF.

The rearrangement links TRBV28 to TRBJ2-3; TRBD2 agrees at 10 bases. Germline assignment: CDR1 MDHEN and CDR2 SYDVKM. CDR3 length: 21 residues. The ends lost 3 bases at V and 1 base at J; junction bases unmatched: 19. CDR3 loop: CASSLQGATFSGRPRTDTQYF. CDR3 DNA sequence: TGTGCCAGCAGTTTGCAGGGGGCCACCTTTAGCGGGAGGCCCCGCACAGATACGCAGTATTTT.

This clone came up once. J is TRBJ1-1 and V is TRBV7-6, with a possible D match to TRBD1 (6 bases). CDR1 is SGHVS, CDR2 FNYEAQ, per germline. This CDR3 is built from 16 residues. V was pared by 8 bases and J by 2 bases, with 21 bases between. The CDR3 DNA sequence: TGTGCCAGCGCCGCGGACAGACTTAAAACTAACACTGAAGCTTTCTTT. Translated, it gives CASAADRLKTNTEAFF.

In DNA, the CDR3 is TGCGCCAGCAGCCAAGAATATCGTCGTAGCGGGAGTCCCTACAATGAGCAGTTCTTC. Amino acid sequence: CASSQEYRRSGSPYNEQFF. The V call is TRBV4-3, the J call TRBJ2-1; 9 positions agree with TRBD2. This CDR3 region has 19 residues. With V trimmed by 0 bases and J by 2 bases, 11 bases remained unmatched. CDR1 and CDR2 (germline): LGHNA, YSLEER.

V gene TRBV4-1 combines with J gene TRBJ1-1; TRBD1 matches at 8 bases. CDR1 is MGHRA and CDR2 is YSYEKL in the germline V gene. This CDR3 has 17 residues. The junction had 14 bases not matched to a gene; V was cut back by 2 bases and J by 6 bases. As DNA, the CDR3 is TGCGCCAGCAGCCAACAGGGGGCGTCGATCGCAGTGTCTGAAGCTTTCTTT. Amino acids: CASSQQGASIAVSEAFF.

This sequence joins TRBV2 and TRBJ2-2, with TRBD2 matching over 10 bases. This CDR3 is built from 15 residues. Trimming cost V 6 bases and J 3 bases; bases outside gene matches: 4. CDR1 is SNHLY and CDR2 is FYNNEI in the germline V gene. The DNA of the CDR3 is TGTGCCAGCAGCGGGACTAGCGAGGACACCGGGGAGCTGTTTTTT. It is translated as CASSGTSEDTGELFF. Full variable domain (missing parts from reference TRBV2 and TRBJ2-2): EPEVTQTPSHQVTQMGQEVILRCVPISNHLYFYWYRQILGQKVEFLVSFYNNEISEKSEIFDDQFSVERPDGSNFTLKIRSTKLEDSAMYFCASSGTSEDTGELFFGEGSRLTVL.

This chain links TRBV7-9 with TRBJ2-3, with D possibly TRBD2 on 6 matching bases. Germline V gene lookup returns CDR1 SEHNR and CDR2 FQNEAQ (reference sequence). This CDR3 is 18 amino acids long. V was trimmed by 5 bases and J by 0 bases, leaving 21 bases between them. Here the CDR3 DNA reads TGTGCCAGCAGCCGTCCCCCCCCTACTAGCTCTAGCACAGATACGCAGTATTTT. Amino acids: CASSRPPPTSSSTDTQYF.

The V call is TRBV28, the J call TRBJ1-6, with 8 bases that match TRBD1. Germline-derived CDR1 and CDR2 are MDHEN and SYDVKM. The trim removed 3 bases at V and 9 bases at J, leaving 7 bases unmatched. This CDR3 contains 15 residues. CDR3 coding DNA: TGTGCCAGCAGTTTGACAGGGGCGCAAGGTTCACCCCTCCACTTT. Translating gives CASSLTGAQGSPLHF.

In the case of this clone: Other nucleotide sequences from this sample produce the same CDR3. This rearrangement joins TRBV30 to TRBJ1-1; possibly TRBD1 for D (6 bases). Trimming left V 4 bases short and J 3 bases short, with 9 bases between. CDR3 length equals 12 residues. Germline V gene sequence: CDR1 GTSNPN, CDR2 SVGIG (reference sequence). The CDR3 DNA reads TGTGCCTGGACGGCAGGGGACACTGAAGCTTTCTTT. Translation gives CAWTAGDTEAFF.

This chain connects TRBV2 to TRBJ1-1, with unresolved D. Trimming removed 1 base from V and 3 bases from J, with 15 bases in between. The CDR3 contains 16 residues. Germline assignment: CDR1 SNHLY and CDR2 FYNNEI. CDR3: CASSEGQIPLHTEAFF. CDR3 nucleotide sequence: TGTGCCAGCAGTGAAGGGCAGATTCCCCTCCACACTGAAGCTTTCTTT.

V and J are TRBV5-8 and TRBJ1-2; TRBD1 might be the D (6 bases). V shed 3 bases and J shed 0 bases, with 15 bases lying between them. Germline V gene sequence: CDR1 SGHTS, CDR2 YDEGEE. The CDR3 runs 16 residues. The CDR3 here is CASSSPWTDPNYGYTF. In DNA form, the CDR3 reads TGTGCCAGCAGCTCACCCTGGACAGATCCTAACTATGGCTACACCTTC.

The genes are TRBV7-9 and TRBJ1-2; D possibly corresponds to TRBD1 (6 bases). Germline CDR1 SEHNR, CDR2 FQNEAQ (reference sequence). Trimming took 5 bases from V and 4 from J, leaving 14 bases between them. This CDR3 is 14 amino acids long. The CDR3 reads CASSTGFRLYGYTF. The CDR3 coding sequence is TGTGCCAGCAGCACAGGGTTCCGGCTCTATGGCTACACCTTC.

CDR3 sequence (DNA): TGTGCCAGCAGCCAAGATTTAAGCTTGGAGGATAGGACAGAAGTAAAGAACACTGAAGCTTTCTTT. Translation: CASSQDLSLEDRTEVKNTEAFF. This chain connects TRBV14 to TRBJ1-1; the D gene is possibly TRBD1 (6 bases). V was pared by 0 bases and J by 1 base, with 30 bases between. The CDR3 contains 22 residues. Germline V CDR1 and CDR2: SGHDN, FVKESK. Full variable domain (remainder filled in from reference TRBV14 and TRBJ1-1): EAGVTQFPSHSVIEKGQTVTLRCDPISGHDNLYWYRRVMGKEIKFLLHFVKESKQDESGMPNNRFLAERTGGTYSTLKVQPAELEDSGVYFCASSQDLSLEDRTEVKNTEAFFGQGTRLTVV.

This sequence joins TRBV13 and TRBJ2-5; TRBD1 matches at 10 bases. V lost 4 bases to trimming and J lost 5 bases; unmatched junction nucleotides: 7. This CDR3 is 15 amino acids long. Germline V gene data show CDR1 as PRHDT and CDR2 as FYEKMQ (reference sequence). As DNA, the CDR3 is TGTGCCAGCAGCTCGGGGACAGGGGTTGGGGAGACCCAGTACTTC. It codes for CASSSGTGVGETQYF.

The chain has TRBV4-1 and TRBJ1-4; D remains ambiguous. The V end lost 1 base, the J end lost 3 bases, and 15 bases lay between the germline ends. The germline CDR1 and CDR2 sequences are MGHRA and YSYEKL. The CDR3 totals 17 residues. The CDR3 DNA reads TGCGCCAGCAGCCAAGGGGTAAAAGCGAGGGCTAATGAAAAACTGTTTTTT. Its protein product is CASSQGVKARANEKLFF.

CDR3 in DNA: TGCGCCAGCAGCCTAGGACAGGGGGGGTACAATGAGCAGTTCTTC. Its translation is CASSLGQGGYNEQFF. The rearrangement uses TRBV4-1 and TRBJ2-1; 10 nucleotides agree with TRBD1. Germline V gene lookup returns CDR1 MGHRA and CDR2 YSYEKL. The V gene end was trimmed by 4 bases and the J gene end by 4 bases; junction bases not matched to a gene: 4. This CDR3 region has 15 residues.

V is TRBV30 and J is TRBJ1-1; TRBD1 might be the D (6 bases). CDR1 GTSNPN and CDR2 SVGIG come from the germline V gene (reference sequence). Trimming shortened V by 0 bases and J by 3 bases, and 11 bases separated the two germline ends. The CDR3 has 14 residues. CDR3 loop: CAWSVGKGDTEAFF. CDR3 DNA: TGTGCCTGGAGTGTAGGTAAGGGGGACACTGAAGCTTTCTTT.

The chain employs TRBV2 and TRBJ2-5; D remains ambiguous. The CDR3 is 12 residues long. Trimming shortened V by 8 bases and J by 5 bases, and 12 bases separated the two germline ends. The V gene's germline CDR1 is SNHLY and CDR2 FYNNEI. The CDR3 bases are TGTGCCAGCGGCGGAAAGGTGGAGACCCAGTACTTC. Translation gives CASGGKVETQYF.

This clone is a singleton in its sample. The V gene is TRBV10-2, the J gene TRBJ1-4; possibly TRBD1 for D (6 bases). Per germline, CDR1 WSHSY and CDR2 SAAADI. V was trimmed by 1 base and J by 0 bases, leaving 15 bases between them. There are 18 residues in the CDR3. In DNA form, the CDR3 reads TGCGCCAGCAGTGAGTTGGACAGCAAAGGAGCAACTAATGAAAAACTGTTTTTT. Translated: CASSELDSKGATNEKLFF.

The DNA of the CDR3 is TGTGCCAGCAGCTTATCCTCGTTTGGGGACAGGGGGCTAAGTGGCTACACCTTC. Its translation is CASSLSSFGDRGLSGYTF. This chain uses TRBV7-6 with TRBJ1-2; 12 nucleotides line up with TRBD1. Germline V lookup: CDR1 SGHVS, CDR2 FNYEAQ. V shed 2 bases, J shed 7 bases, and the junction held 14 bases outside the gene matches. This CDR3 comprises 18 residues.

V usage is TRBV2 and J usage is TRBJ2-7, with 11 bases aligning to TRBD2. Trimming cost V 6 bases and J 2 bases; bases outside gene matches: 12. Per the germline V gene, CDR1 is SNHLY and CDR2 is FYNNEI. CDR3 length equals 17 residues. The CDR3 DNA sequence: TGTGCCAGCAGATCTGGGGACAGTAGCGGGAGGGCCTACGAGCAGTACTTC. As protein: CASRSGDSSGRAYEQYF.

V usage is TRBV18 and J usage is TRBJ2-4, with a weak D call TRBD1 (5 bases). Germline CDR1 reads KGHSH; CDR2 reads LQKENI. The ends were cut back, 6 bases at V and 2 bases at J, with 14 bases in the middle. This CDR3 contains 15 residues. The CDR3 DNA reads TGTGCCAGCTCTCCAATAGGGGTGTCCAAAAACATTCAGTACTTC. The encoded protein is CASSPIGVSKNIQYF.